One and the same sample provided the 32 T cell receptor beta chains below, sequenced in a study of T cells after somatic rescue of genetic block. The protocol was immunoSEQ multiplex PCR, while the TCRdb copy is restricted to in-frame clones and leaves out a portion. Among 70,000 or so clones, roughly 90% were seen once, and the ten largest hold 2.5% to 3.5%. Sequencing was done on a sample of peripheral blood mononuclear cells (PBMCs). These receptors were taken from a man aged 40-49 years.

The rearrangement joins TRBV28 to TRBJ1-5, with D possibly matching TRBD1 (5 bases). Germline V CDR1 and CDR2: MDHEN, SYDVKM. The CDR3 has 13 amino acids. V dropped 6 bases and J dropped 0 bases, with 6 bases sitting between them. The CDR3 loop reads CASSQGSNQPQHF. DNA of the CDR3: TGTGCCAGCAGCCAGGGTAGCAATCAGCCCCAGCATTTT. Full variable domain (outside the CDR3, taken from reference TRBV28 and TRBJ1-5): DVKVTQSSRYLVKRTGEKVFLECVQDMDHENMFWYRQDPGLGLRLIYFSYDVKMKEKGDIPEGYSVSREKKERFSLILESASTNQTSMYLCASSQGSNQPQHFGDGTRLSIL.

CDR3 amino acids: CATSNRERIYGYTF. CDR3 DNA sequence: TGTGCCACCAGCAACAGGGAGCGCATATATGGCTACACCTTC. V and J are TRBV15 and TRBJ1-2, with TRBD1 as a possible D gene (6 bases). V gave up 4 bases and J gave up 5 bases, with 14 bases separating them. Germline CDR1 LNHNV, CDR2 YYDKDF (reference sequence). The CDR3 has 14 amino acids.

The chain has TRBV11-2 and TRBJ2-7; a weak D match, TRBD2 (5 bases). CDR1 is SGHAT, CDR2 FQNNGV, per germline. With 2 bases removed from V and 2 bases from J, the gap between germline ends came to 10 bases. The CDR3 has 14 amino acids. CDR3 in DNA: TGTGCCAGCAGCTTATCCCCCGGGACCTACGAGCAGTACTTC. This sequence encodes CASSLSPGTYEQYF.

V and J are TRBV18 and TRBJ2-5; D assignment may be TRBD1 or TRBD2 (5 bases each). Trimming took 2 bases from V and 5 from J, leaving 18 bases between them. This CDR3 is 16 amino acids long. From germline, CDR1 is KGHSH and CDR2 LQKENI. CDR3 in DNA: TGTGCCAGCTCACCATTGGGGGTCGTCAGGGCGGAGACCCAGTACTTC. This gives the protein CASSPLGVVRAETQYF.

The chain links TRBV2 to TRBJ2-3; TRBD1 aligns across 8 bases. Per germline, CDR1 SNHLY and CDR2 FYNNEI. J lost 2 bases, V lost 10 bases, and 11 bases had no gene match. This CDR3 has 15 residues. CDR3 in DNA: TGTGCCATCCTCCCGGAGGACAGGGCCACAGATACGCAGTATTTT. Amino acids: CAILPEDRATDTQYF.

The rearrangement uses TRBV28 and TRBJ2-1, with 11 bases matching TRBD2. V gave up 6 bases and J gave up 8 bases; unmatched junction bases: 15. The CDR3 runs 17 residues. Germline V gene lookup returns CDR1 MDHEN and CDR2 SYDVKM. CDR3 sequence (DNA): TGTGCCAGCAGCACTAGGGGGCTAGCGGGAGGAGGGTATGAGCAGTTCTTC. It encodes CASSTRGLAGGGYEQFF.

The genes are TRBV4-1 and TRBJ2-5, with 9 nucleotides matching TRBD1. This CDR3 contains 16 residues. Germline CDR1 reads MGHRA; CDR2 reads YSYEKL. The junction had 12 bases not matched to a gene; V was cut back by 3 bases and J by 7 bases. The CDR3 nucleotides are TGCGCCAGCAGCCAGGTTGGGGGACAGGGCGTCGGGACCCAGTACTTC. Translated, it gives CASSQVGGQGVGTQYF.

This chain joins TRBV20-1 and TRBJ1-2; unclear D gene. Per the germline V gene, CDR1 is DFQATT and CDR2 is SNEGSKA (reference sequence). Between the trimmed V and J ends, which lost 0 bases and 5 bases, there was a span of 4 bases. The CDR3 loop spans 11 amino acids. CDR3 sequence (DNA): TGCAGTGCTAGAGACGGGTATGGCTACACCTTC. Translating gives CSARDGYGYTF.

The chain joins TRBV27 to TRBJ2-7, with D unclear. This CDR3 region has 15 residues. Per the germline V gene, CDR1 is MNHEY and CDR2 is SMNVEV (reference sequence). V lost 1 base and J 0 bases, leaving 10 bases between the germline ends. CDR3 sequence: CASSLFIPGSYEQYF. The CDR3 DNA sequence: TGTGCCAGCAGTTTATTTATCCCGGGCTCCTACGAGCAGTACTTC.

The V gene is TRBV7-9, the J gene TRBJ2-5, with D perhaps TRBD1 or TRBD2 (6 bases each). The CDR3 is 16 residues long. V was cut by 5 bases and J by 1 base, with 17 bases left in between. Germline V gene data show CDR1 as SEHNR and CDR2 as FQNEAQ (reference sequence). CDR3 loop: CASSPRQGGGQETQYF. The CDR3 region has the DNA TGTGCCAGCAGCCCCAGGCAAGGGGGAGGCCAAGAGACCCAGTACTTC.

The rearrangement uses TRBV11-2 and TRBJ1-1, with 7 bases lining up with TRBD1. The CDR3 sequence is 13 residues long. The germline CDR1 and CDR2 sequences are SGHAT and FQNNGV. J lost 5 bases, V lost 6 bases, and 6 bases had no gene match. The CDR3 coding sequence is TGTGCCAGCAGTCCGAACAGGGGAACTGAAGCTTTCTTT. As protein: CASSPNRGTEAFF.

The J gene is TRBJ1-1, the V gene TRBV29-1; no clear D. The CDR3 is 14 residues long. The germline V gene has CDR1 SQVTM and CDR2 ANQGSEA. V was pared by 0 bases and J by 2 bases, with 10 bases between. The CDR3 DNA reads TGCAGCGTTGAAGATCGCGTTGGAAACACTGAAGCTTTCTTT. It codes for CSVEDRVGNTEAFF.

The V gene is TRBV6-1, the J gene TRBJ2-5; 8 bases are shared with TRBD1. With V trimmed by 3 bases and J by 5 bases, 11 bases remained unmatched. Germline CDR1 is MNHNS and CDR2 is SASEGT. The CDR3 length is 16 residues. The DNA of the CDR3 is TGTGCCAGCAGTGACCCAGGACAGGGCGGGTGGGAGACCCAGTACTTC. This translates into CASSDPGQGGWETQYF.

The CDR3 bases are TGTGCCAGTAGTATAGCCCTAGCGGGAGGCTACGAGCAGTACTTC. As protein: CASSIALAGGYEQYF. The V and J genes are TRBV19 and TRBJ2-7; 11 nucleotides align to TRBD2. The germline V gene encodes CDR1 LNHDA and CDR2 SQIVND (reference sequence). The CDR3 contains 15 residues. Losses at the gene ends were 1 base for V and 3 bases for J; bases not matched to a gene: 2.

The rearrangement links TRBV5-1 to TRBJ1-3, with D maybe TRBD1 (5 bases). Trimming took off 4 bases at V and 4 bases at J, with 12 bases between the two ends. Germline values: CDR1 SGHRS, CDR2 YFSETQ. The CDR3 contains 14 residues. CDR3 residues: CASSPTVTGNTIYF. Written as DNA, the CDR3 is TGCGCCAGCAGCCCGACAGTAACCGGAAACACCATATATTTT.

The table lists this clone with a count of one. The rearrangement uses TRBV29-1 and TRBJ2-1; D gene unclear. This CDR3 is built from 12 residues. Looked up from germline, CDR1 is SQVTM and CDR2 is ANQGSEA. V was cut by 7 bases and J by 0 bases, with 7 bases left in between. The CDR3 nucleotides read TGCAGCGCGAGGAGCTCCTACAATGAGCAGTTCTTC. Translation gives CSARSSYNEQFF.

V gene TRBV2 combines with J gene TRBJ2-2; D perhaps matches TRBD1 (5 bases). Germline V CDR1 and CDR2: SNHLY, FYNNEI. The CDR3 spans 15 residues. The V and J ends lost 2 bases and 5 bases respectively, with 12 bases between them. CDR3 in amino acids: CASSEWGLGTGELFF. For the CDR3, the DNA is TGTGCCAGCAGTGAATGGGGCCTGGGTACCGGGGAGCTGTTTTTT.

The chain carries TRBV4-1 and TRBJ2-7, with D perhaps assigned TRBD1 or TRBD2 (5 bases each). V lost 4 bases to trimming and J lost 2 bases, with 18 bases between them. Germline lookup yields CDR1 MGHRA and CDR2 YSYEKL. The CDR3 contains 16 residues. The CDR3 DNA is TGCGCCAGCAGCCGCGGCCCCGGGGCGCAAACCTACGAGCAGTACTTC. It codes for CASSRGPGAQTYEQYF.

The chain joins TRBV9 to TRBJ2-5, with TRBD2 identical over 10 bases. This CDR3 contains 14 residues. The V gene end was trimmed by 4 bases and the J gene end by 4 bases; junction bases not matched to a gene: 4. Germline V gene lookup returns CDR1 SGDLS and CDR2 YYNGEE. Here the CDR3 DNA reads TGTGCCAGCAGCCCCAGGACTAGCGGAGAGACCCAGTACTTC. Amino acid sequence: CASSPRTSGETQYF.

This chain connects TRBV5-4 to TRBJ2-2; D may be TRBD1 or TRBD2 (5 bases each). There are 17 residues in the CDR3. Germline V lookup: CDR1 SGHNT, CDR2 YYREEE (reference sequence). Between the trimmed V and J ends, which lost 3 bases and 6 bases, there was a span of 21 bases. The CDR3 is CASSSSPGRQWAGELFF. For the CDR3, the DNA is TGTGCCAGCAGCTCGTCTCCGGGACGGCAGTGGGCCGGGGAGCTGTTTTTT.

The rearrangement joins TRBV5-6 to TRBJ2-7, with no clear D. CDR1 and CDR2 from the germline V gene are SGHDT and YYEEEE. The CDR3 sequence is 13 residues long. V was shortened by 6 bases and J by 0 bases, with 10 bases between the two germline ends. The CDR3 DNA reads as TGTGCCAGCATGGGCTGGAGCTCCTACGAGCAGTACTTC. It is translated as CASMGWSSYEQYF.

CDR3 sequence: CASSQAPSGAGNTIYF. The CDR3 region has the DNA TGCGCCAGCAGCCAAGCCCCCTCGGGGGCCGGAAACACCATATATTTT. The chain joins TRBV4-1 to TRBJ1-3; D possibly corresponds to TRBD1 (6 bases). The CDR3 extends over 16 amino acids. CDR1 is MGHRA and CDR2 is YSYEKL in the germline V gene. Trimming pared 1 base from V and 4 bases from J, leaving 14 bases between.

The chain is built from TRBV11-2 and TRBJ2-7; the match to TRBD2 covers 10 bases. Germline CDR1 is SGHAT and CDR2 is FQNNGV. J was trimmed by 6 bases and V by 1 base; bases with no gene match: 3. The CDR3 runs to 14 residues. CDR3 in DNA: TGTGCCAGCAGCTTAGTTCTAGCGGGAGTCGAGCAGTACTTC. It yields the protein CASSLVLAGVEQYF.

This chain links TRBV10-2 with TRBJ2-7; D remains ambiguous. This CDR3 has 12 residues. With 2 bases removed from V and 3 bases from J, the gap between germline ends came to 5 bases. Germline V gives CDR1 WSHSY, CDR2 SAAADI. In nucleotides, the CDR3 is TGCGCCAGCAGTGAGACGGGCTACGAGCAGTACTTC. It encodes CASSETGYEQYF.

The V and J genes are TRBV10-3 and TRBJ1-6, with 9 bases fitting TRBD1. The germline V gene encodes CDR1 ENHRY and CDR2 SYGVKD. V lost 6 bases to trimming and J lost 7 bases; unmatched junction nucleotides: 7. This CDR3 contains 15 residues. The CDR3 DNA reads as TGTGCCATCAGCACCGGGACAGGGCAAAATTCACCCCTCCACTTT. It translates to CAISTGTGQNSPLHF.

The V and J genes are TRBV6-4 and TRBJ2-1, with D unclear. Germline CDR1 is MRHNA and CDR2 is SNTAGT. The CDR3 extends over 14 amino acids. Trimming left V 5 bases short and J 4 bases short, with 12 bases between. In DNA form, the CDR3 reads TGTGCCAGCAGTCCGAGCTTCGGGTACAATGAGCAGTTCTTC. It codes for CASSPSFGYNEQFF.

This clone was seen a few times. The rearrangement uses TRBV4-1 and TRBJ2-6; the D call may be TRBD1 or TRBD2 (6 bases each). Deletions cut 6 bases from V and 2 bases from J, with 14 bases between. CDR1 is MGHRA, CDR2 YSYEKL, per germline. This CDR3 comprises 16 residues. The CDR3 protein is CASSRGGFAGANVLTF. Written as DNA, the CDR3 is TGCGCCAGCAGTAGAGGGGGGTTTGCTGGGGCCAACGTCCTGACTTTC.

The gene calls are TRBV5-1 and TRBJ1-1, with TRBD1 matching over 9 bases. The CDR3 has 15 amino acids. The V and J ends lost 4 bases and 6 bases, in that order; junction bases with no gene match: 10. Germline assignment: CDR1 SGHRS and CDR2 YFSETQ. Here the CDR3 reads CASSNRTGAGAEAFF. DNA for the CDR3: TGCGCCAGCAGCAACAGGACAGGGGCGGGGGCTGAAGCTTTCTTT. Combining the CDR3 with reference TRBV5-1 and TRBJ1-1 gives the whole variable domain KAGVTQTPRYLIKTRGQQVTLSCSPISGHRSVSWYQQTPGQGLQFLFEYFSETQRNKGNFPGRFSGRQFSNSRSEMNVSTLELGDSALYLCASSNRTGAGAEAFFGQGTRLTVV.

The chain carries TRBV11-2 and TRBJ2-2; D gene ambiguous. The germline V and J ends were trimmed by 4 bases and 5 bases, with 8 bases remaining between them. The germline V gene encodes CDR1 SGHAT and CDR2 FQNNGV. CDR3 size: 13 residues. Here the CDR3 reads CASSSRTTGELFF. The CDR3, as DNA: TGTGCCAGCAGCTCGCGAACTACCGGGGAGCTGTTTTTT.

The chain employs TRBV7-9 and TRBJ2-7, with TRBD2 matching 7 bases. The CDR3 has 15 amino acids. With V trimmed by 0 bases and J by 1 base, 3 bases remained unmatched. The germline CDR1 and CDR2 sequences are SEHNR and FQNEAQ (reference sequence). CDR3 residues: CASSLAMGGSYEQYF. The CDR3 region has the DNA TGTGCCAGCAGCTTAGCGATGGGGGGGTCCTACGAGCAGTACTTC.

The V and J genes are TRBV28 and TRBJ1-2; D gene uncertain. Germline V gene lookup returns CDR1 MDHEN and CDR2 SYDVKM. V lost 3 bases and J 10 bases, leaving 12 bases between the germline ends. The CDR3 has 12 residues. Written as DNA, the CDR3 is TGTGCCAGCAGTTTTAGGCAATTGGACTACACCTTC. It translates to CASSFRQLDYTF.

This clone was recorded once. CDR3 sequence: CASSLPLQGGIPETQYF. The CDR3 region has the DNA TGTGCCAGCAGCTTACCCTTACAGGGGGGAATACCAGAGACCCAGTACTTC. The V call is TRBV7-9, the J call TRBJ2-5, with TRBD1 matching 8 bases. Trimming at V came to 2 bases and at J to 4 bases, leaving 12 bases not matched to a gene. The CDR3 spans 17 residues. CDR1 is SEHNR, CDR2 FQNEAQ, per germline (reference sequence).